This record concerns one T cell receptor (beta chain) sequence. Its antigen is currently unknown. The data derive from a study of T cell responses to AZD1222 COVID-19 vaccine. This CDR3 region has 14 residues. V shed 0 bases and J shed 11 bases, with 14 bases lying between them. The germline V gene has CDR1 LGHNA and CDR2 YNFKEQ. Overall study findings and caveats: Spike was spanned by vaccine-associated CD4 TCRs, with dominance at 160-218 and 743-854. In the spike-specific TCR repertoire, nearly half reportedly target unmutated variant regions.

Clones were sequenced by immunoSEQ multiplex PCR, and TCRdb holds only the in-frame ones, with some missing. The top ten hold approximately 21% of the sample, which has tens of thousands of clones, more than 70% seen once. The chain joins TRBV4-2 to TRBJ1-5, with D possibly matching TRBD1 (5 bases). The sequence derives from an adult in good health. The sample consisted of peripheral blood, taken on day 0 of AZD1222 vaccination. The CDR3 region is CASSQDPGKEAQHF. CDR3 sequence (DNA): TGTGCCAGCAGCCAAGATCCAGGGAAGGAGGCCCAGCATTTT.